These T cell receptor beta chains were read from a single sample in a study of blood T cells in healthy people across ages. TCRdb reprocessed the 5' RACE reads with MiXCR, giving one entry per CDR3 protein. The table lists roughly 1,500,000 distinct CDR3 sequences, 42% of them singletons. The sample consisted of blood. The receptors shown here come from a woman younger than 30 in good health. CDR3s leave out the opening cysteine and the closing phenylalanine or tryptophan.

TRBV2 | ASRRTGRGYNEQF
TRBV5-1 | ASSLDSLWPQH
TRBV5-8 | ASSPKGTSGRGQETQY
TRBV9 | ASSVGQGAPANYGYT
TRBV2 | ASFTGQGRAGELF
TRBV29-1 | SVEVGQGSTEAF
TRBV6-5 | ASSYGFAGRSYNSPLH
TRBV6-6 | ASSYTPGGSGNTIY
TRBV12-3/TRBV12-4 | ASSHGSGLGDYEQY
TRBV5-1 | ASSDGTSGVTDTQY
TRBV7-2 | ASSLGARQNYEQY
TRBV6-5 | ASSYGTSGQGYQETQY
TRBV4-1 | ASSQGRLGGQPQH
TRBV5-4 | ASSSSTGYQETQY